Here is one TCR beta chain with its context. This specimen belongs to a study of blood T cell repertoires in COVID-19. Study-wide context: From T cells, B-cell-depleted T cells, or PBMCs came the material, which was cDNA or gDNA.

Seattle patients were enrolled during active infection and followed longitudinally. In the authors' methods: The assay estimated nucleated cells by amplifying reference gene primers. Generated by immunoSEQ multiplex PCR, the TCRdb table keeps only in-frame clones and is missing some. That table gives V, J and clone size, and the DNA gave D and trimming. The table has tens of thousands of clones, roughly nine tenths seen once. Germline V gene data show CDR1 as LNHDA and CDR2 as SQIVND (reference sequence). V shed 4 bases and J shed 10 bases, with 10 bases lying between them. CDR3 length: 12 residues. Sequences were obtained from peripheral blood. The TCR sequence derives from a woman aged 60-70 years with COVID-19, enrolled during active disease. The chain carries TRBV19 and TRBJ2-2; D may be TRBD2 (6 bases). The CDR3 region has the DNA TGTGCCAGTAGTAGGGACTTCCCGGAGCTGTTTTTT. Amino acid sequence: CASSRDFPELFF.